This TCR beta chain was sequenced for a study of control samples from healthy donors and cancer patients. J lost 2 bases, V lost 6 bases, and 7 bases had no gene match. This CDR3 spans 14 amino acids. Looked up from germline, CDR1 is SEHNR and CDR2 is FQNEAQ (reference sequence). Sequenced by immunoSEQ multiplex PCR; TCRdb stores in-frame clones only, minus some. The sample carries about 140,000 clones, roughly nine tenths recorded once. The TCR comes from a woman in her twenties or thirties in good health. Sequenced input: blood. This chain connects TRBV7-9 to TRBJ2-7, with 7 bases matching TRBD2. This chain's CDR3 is CASSSSGAAYEQYF. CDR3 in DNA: TGTGCCAGCAGTAGCAGCGGGGCCGCCTACGAGCAGTACTTC.